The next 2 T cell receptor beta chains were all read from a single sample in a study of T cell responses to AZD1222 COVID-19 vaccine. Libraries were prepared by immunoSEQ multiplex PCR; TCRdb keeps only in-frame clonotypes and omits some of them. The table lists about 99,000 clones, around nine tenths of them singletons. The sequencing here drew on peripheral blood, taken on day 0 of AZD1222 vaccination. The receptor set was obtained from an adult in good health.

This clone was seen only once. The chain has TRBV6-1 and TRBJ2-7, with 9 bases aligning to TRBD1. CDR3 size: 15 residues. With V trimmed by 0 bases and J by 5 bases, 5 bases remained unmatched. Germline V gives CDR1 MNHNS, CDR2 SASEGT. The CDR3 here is CASSEALQGADEQYF. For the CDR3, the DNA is TGTGCCAGCAGTGAAGCGCTACAGGGGGCTGACGAGCAGTACTTC.

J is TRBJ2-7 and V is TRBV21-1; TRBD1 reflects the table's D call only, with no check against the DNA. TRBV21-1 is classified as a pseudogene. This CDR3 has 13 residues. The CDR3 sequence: CASLGTLWYEQYF. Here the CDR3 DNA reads TGTGCCAGCTTGGGCACCCTTTGGTACGAGCAGTACTTC.